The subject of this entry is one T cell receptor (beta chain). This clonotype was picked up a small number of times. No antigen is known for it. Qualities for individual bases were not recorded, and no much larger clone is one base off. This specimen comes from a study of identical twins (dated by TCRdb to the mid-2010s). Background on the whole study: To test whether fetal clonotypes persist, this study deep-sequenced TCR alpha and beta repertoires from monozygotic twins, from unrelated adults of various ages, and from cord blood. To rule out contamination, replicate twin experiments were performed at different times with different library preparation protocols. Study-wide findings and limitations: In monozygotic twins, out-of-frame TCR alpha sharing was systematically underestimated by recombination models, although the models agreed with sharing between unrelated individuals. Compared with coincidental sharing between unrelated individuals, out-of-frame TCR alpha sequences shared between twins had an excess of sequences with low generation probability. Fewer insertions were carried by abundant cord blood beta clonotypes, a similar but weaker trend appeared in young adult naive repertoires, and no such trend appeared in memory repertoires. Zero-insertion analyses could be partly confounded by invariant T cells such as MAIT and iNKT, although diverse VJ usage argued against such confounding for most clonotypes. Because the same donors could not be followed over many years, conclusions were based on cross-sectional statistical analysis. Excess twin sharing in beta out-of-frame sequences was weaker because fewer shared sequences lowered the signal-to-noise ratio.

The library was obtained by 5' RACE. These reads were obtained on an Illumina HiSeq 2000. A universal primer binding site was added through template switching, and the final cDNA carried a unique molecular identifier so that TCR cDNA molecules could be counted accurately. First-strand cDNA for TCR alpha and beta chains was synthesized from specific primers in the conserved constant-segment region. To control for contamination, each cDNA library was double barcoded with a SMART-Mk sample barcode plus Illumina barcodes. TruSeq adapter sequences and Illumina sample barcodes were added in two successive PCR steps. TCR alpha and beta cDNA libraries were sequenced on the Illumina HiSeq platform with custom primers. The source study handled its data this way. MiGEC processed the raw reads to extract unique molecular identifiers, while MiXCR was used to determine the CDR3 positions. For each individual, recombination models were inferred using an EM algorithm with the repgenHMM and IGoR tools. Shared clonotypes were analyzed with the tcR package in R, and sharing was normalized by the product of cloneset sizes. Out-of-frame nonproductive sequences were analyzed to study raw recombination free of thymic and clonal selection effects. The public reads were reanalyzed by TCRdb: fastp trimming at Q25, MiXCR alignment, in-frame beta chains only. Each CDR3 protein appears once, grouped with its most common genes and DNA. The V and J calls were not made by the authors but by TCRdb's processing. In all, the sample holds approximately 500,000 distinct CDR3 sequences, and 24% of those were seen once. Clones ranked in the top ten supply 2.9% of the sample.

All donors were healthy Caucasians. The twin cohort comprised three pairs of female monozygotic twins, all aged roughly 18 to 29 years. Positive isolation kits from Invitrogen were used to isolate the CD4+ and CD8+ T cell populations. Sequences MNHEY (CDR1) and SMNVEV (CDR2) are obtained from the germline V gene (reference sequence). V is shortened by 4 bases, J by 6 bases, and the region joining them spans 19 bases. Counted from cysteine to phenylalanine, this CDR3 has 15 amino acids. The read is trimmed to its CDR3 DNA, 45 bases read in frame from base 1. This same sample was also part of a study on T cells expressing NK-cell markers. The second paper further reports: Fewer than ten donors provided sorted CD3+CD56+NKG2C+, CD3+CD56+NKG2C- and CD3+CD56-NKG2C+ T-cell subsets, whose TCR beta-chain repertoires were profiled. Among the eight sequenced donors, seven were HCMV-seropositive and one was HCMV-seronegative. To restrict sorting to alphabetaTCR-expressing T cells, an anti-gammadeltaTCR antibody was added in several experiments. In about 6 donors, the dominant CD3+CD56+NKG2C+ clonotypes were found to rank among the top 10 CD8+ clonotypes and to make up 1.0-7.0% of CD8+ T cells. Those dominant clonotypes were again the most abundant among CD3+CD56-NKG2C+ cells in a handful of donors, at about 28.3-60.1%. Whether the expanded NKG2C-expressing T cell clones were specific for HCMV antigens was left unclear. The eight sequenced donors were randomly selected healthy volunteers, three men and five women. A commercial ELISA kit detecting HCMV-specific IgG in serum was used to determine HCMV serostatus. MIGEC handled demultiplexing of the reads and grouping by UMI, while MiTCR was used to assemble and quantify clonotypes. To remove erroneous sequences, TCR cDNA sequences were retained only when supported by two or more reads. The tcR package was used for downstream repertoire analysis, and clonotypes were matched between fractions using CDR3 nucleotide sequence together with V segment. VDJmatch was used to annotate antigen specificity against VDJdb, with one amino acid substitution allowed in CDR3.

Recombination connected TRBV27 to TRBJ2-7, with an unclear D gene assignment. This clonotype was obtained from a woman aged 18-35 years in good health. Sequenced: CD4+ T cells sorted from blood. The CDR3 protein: CASSSPSRLRSEQYF. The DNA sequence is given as TGTGCCAGCAGTTCCCCTTCGCGGTTAAGGTCCGAGCAGTACTTC.